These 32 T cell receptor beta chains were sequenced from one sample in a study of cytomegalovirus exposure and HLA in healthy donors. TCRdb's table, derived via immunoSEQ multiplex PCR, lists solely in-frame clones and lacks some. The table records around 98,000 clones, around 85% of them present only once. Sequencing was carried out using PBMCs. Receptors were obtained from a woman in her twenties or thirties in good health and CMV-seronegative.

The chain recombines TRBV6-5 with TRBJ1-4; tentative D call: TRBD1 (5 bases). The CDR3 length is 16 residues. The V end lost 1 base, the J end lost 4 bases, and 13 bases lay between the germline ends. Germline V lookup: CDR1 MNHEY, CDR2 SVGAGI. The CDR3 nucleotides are TGTGCCAGCAGTTACTTCCAGGGCAGCTATAATGAAAAACTGTTTTTT. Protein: CASSYFQGSYNEKLFF.

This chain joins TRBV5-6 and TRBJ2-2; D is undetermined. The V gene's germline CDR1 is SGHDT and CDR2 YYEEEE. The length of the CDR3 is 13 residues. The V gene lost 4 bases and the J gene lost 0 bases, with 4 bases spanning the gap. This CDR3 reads CASSVTNTGELFF. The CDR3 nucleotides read TGTGCCAGCAGCGTTACGAACACCGGGGAGCTGTTTTTT.

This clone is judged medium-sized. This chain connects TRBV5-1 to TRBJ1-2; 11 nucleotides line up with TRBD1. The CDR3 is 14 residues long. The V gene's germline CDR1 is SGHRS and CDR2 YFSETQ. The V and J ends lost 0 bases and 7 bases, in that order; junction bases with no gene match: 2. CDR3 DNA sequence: TGCGCCAGCAGCTTGGCCGGGACAGGGGGTGGCTACACCTTC. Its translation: CASSLAGTGGGYTF.

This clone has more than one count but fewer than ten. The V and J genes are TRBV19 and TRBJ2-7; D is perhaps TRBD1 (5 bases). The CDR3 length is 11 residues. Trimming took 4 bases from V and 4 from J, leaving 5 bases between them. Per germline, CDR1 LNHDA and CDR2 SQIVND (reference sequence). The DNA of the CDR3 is TGTGCCAGTAGTACAGGGTACGAGCAGTACTTC. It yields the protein CASSTGYEQYF.

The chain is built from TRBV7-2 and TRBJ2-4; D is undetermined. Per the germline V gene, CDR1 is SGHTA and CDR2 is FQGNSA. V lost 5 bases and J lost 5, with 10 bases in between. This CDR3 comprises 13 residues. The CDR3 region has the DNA TGTGCCAGCAGCCTAAGGAGAGAAAACATTCAGTACTTC. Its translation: CASSLRRENIQYF. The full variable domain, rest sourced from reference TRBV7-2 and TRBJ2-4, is GAGVSQSPSNKVTEKGKDVELRCDPISGHTALYWYRQSLGQGLEFLIYFQGNSAPDKSGLPSDRFSAERTGGSVSTLTIQRTQQEDSAVYLCASSLRRENIQYFGAGTRLSVL.

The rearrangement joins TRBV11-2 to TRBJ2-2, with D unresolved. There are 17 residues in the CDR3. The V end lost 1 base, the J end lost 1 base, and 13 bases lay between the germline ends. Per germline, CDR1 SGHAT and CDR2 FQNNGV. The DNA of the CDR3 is TGTGCCAGCAGCTTAGGATATAACAGACAGAACACCGGGGAGCTGTTTTTT. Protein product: CASSLGYNRQNTGELFF.

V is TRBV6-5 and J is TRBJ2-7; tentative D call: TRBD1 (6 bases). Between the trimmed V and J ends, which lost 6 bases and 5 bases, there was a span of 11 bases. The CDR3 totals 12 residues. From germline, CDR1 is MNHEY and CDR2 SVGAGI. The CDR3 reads CASSANRDEQYF. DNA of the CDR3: TGTGCCAGCAGCGCGAACAGGGACGAGCAGTACTTC.

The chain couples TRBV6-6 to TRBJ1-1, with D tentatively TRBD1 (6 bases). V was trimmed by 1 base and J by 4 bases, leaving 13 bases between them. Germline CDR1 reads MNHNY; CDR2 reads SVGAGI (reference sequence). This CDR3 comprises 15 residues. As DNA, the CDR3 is TGTGCCAGCAGTTACTGGGCCAGCAGGGGCACTGAAGCTTTCTTT. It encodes CASSYWASRGTEAFF.

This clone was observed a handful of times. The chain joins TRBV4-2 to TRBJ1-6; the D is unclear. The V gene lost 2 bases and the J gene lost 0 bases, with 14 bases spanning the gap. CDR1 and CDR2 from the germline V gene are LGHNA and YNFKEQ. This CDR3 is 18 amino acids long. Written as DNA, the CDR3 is TGTGCCAGCAGCCAAAAAAGAACGGTGAGCTCCTATAATTCACCCCTCCACTTT. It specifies CASSQKRTVSSYNSPLHF.

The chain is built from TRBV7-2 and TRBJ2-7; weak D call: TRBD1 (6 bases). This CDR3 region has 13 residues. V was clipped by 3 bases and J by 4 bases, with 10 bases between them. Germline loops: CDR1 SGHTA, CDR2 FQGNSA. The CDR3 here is CASSFDRSYEQYF. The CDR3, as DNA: TGTGCCAGCAGCTTTGACAGGTCTTACGAGCAGTACTTC.

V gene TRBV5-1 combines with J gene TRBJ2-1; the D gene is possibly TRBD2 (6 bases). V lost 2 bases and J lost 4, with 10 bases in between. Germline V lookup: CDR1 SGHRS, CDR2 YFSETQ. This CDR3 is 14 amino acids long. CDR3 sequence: CASSFGTQYNEQFF. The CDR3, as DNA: TGCGCCAGCAGCTTCGGGACTCAATACAATGAGCAGTTCTTC.

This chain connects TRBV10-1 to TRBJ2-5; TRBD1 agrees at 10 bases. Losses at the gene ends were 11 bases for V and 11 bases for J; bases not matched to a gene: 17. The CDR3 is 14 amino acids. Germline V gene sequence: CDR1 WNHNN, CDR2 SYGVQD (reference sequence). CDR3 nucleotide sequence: TGCGCCGGAACTCCGACAGGGGGCCTCTGGAGTCAGTACTTC. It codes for CAGTPTGGLWSQYF.

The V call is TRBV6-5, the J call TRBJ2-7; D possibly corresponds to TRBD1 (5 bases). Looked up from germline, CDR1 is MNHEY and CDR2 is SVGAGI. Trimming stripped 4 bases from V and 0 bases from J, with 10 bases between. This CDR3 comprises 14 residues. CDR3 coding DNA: TGTGCCAGCAGTTCCGAGGACACCTCCTACGAGCAGTACTTC. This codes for CASSSEDTSYEQYF.

DNA of the CDR3: TGTGCCAGCAGCTGGGGGCTGCCCTCCTACGAGCAGTACTTC. Its translation: CASSWGLPSYEQYF. The rearrangement joins TRBV7-6 to TRBJ2-7, with D possibly being TRBD1 (6 bases). Trimming pared 4 bases from V and 0 bases from J, leaving 10 bases between. This CDR3 contains 14 residues. Germline CDR1 and CDR2: SGHVS and FNYEAQ. Together with reference TRBV7-6 and TRBJ2-7, the CDR3 gives the full variable domain: GAGVSQSPRYKVTKRGQDVALRCDPISGHVSLYWYRQALGQGPEFLTYFNYEAQQDKSGLPNDRFSAERPEGSISTLTIQRTEQRDSAMYRCASSWGLPSYEQYFGPGTRLTVT.

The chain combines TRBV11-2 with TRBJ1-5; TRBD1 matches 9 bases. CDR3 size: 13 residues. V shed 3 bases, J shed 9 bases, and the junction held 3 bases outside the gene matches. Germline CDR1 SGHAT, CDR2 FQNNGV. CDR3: CASSFDRGGPQHF. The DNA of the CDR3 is TGTGCCAGCAGCTTTGACAGGGGGGGGCCCCAGCATTTT.

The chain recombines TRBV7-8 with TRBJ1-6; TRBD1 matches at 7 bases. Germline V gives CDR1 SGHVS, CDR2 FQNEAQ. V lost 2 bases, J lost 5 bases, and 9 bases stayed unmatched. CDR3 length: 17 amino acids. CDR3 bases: TGTGCCAGCAGCTTAAAGGGGCCAGGGACAGATAATTCACCCCTCCACTTT. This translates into CASSLKGPGTDNSPLHF.

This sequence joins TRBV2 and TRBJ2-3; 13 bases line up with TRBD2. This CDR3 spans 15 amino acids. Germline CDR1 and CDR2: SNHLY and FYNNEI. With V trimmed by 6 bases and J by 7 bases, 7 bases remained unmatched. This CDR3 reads CASSGLAGAPNTQYF. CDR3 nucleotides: TGTGCCAGCAGCGGACTAGCGGGGGCCCCTAATACGCAGTATTTT.

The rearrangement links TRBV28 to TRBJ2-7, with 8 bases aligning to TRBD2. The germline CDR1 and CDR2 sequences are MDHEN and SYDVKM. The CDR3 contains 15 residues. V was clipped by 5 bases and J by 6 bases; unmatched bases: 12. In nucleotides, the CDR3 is TGTGCCAGCAGTCGACCTTTGGCGGGAGGTGGCGAGCAGTACTTC. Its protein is CASSRPLAGGGEQYF.

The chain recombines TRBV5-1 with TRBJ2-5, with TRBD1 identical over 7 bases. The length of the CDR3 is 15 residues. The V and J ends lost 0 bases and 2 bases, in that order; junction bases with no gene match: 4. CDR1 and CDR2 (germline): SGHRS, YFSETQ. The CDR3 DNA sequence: TGCGCCAGCAGCTTGGCGACAGGGATTCAAGAGACCCAGTACTTC. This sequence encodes CASSLATGIQETQYF.

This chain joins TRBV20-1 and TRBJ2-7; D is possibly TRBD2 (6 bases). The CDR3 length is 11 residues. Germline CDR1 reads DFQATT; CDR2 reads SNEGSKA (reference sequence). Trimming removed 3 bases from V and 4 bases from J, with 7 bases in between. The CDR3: CSASGSYEQYF. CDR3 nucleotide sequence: TGCAGTGCTAGCGGGAGTTACGAGCAGTACTTC.

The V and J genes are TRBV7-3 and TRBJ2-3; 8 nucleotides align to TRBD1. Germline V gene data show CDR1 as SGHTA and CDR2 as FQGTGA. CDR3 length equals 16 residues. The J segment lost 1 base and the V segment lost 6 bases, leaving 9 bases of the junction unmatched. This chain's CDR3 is CASSPGQGGGTDTQYF. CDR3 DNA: TGTGCCAGCAGTCCCGGACAGGGAGGCGGCACAGATACGCAGTATTTT.

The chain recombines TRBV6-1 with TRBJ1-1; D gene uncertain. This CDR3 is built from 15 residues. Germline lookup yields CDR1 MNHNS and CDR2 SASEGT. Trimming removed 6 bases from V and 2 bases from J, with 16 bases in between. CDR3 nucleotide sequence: TGTGCCAGCAGGTTAGTCGGGAATACTAACACTGAAGCTTTCTTT. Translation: CASRLVGNTNTEAFF.

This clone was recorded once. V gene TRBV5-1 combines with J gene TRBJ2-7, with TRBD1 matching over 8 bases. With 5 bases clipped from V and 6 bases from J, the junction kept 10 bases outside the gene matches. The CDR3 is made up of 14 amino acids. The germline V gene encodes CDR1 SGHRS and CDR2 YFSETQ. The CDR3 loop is CASSLGTGGIEQYF. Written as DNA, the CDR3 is TGCGCCAGCAGTCTCGGGACAGGAGGGATCGAGCAGTACTTC. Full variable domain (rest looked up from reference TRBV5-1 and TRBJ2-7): KAGVTQTPRYLIKTRGQQVTLSCSPISGHRSVSWYQQTPGQGLQFLFEYFSETQRNKGNFPGRFSGRQFSNSRSEMNVSTLELGDSALYLCASSLGTGGIEQYFGPGTRLTVT.

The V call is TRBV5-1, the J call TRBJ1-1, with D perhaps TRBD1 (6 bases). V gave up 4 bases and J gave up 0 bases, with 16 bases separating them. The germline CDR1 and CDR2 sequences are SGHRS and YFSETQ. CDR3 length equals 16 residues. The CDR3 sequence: CASSPIRGLMNTEAFF. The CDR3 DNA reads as TGCGCCAGCAGCCCCATCAGGGGCCTCATGAACACTGAAGCTTTCTTT.

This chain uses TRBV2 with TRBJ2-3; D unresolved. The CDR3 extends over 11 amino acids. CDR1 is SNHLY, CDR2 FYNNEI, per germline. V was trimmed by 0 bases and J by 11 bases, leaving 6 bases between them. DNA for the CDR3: TGTGCCAGCAGTGAAGCGCGGTTGCAGTATTTT. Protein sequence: CASSEARLQYF. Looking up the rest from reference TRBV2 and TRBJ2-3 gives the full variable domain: EPEVTQTPSHQVTQMGQEVILRCVPISNHLYFYWYRQILGQKVEFLVSFYNNEISEKSEIFDDQFSVERPDGSNFTLKIRSTKLEDSAMYFCASSEARLQYFGPGTRLTVL.

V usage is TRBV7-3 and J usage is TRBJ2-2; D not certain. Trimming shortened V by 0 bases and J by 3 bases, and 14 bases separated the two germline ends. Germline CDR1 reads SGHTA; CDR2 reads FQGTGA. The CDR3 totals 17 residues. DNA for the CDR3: TGTGCCAGCAGCTTAACGCTAGACGTTCGCTACACCGGGGAGCTGTTTTTT. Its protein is CASSLTLDVRYTGELFF.

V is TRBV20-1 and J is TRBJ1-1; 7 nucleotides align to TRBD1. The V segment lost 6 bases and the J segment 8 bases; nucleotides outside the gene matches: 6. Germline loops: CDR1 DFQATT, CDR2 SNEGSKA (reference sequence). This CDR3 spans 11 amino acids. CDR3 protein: CSAGTAVEAFF. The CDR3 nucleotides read TGCAGTGCGGGGACAGCTGTAGAAGCTTTCTTT.

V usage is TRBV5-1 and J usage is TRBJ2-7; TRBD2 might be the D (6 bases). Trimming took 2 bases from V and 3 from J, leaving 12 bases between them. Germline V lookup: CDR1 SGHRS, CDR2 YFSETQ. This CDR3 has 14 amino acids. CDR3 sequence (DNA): TGCGCCAGCAGCTTCGGGGGTCCCTACTACGAGCAGTACTTC. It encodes CASSFGGPYYEQYF. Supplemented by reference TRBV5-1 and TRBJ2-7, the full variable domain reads KAGVTQTPRYLIKTRGQQVTLSCSPISGHRSVSWYQQTPGQGLQFLFEYFSETQRNKGNFPGRFSGRQFSNSRSEMNVSTLELGDSALYLCASSFGGPYYEQYFGPGTRLTVT.

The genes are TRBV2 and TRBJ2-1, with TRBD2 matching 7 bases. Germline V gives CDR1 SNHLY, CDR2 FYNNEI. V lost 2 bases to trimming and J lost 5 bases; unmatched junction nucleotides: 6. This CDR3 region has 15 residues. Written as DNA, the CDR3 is TGTGCCAGCAGTGAATGGGCGGGGGTGAACAATGAGCAGTTCTTC. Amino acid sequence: CASSEWAGVNNEQFF.

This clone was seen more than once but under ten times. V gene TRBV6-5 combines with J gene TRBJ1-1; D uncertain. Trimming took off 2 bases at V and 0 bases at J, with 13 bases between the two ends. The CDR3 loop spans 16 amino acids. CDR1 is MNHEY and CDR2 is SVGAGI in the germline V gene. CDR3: CASSYVTDLMNTEAFF. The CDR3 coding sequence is TGTGCCAGCAGTTACGTCACAGACCTCATGAACACTGAAGCTTTCTTT.

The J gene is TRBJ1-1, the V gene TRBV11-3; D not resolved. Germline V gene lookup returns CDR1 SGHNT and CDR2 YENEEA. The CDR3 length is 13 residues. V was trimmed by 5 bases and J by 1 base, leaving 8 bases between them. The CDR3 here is CASSATANTEAFF. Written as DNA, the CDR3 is TGTGCCAGCAGCGCCACAGCGAACACTGAAGCTTTCTTT.

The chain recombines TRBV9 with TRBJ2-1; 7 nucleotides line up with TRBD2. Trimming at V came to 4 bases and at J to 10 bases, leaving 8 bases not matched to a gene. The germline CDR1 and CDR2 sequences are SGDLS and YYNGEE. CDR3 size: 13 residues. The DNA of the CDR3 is TGTGCCAGCAGCTCTCCATTTAGCGGGGAGCAGTTCTTC. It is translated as CASSSPFSGEQFF.